What follows describes a single T cell receptor (beta chain). The sample comes from a study of blood T cells in healthy people across ages. The germline gives CDR1 MGHRA, CDR2 YSYEKL. The CDR3 extends over 18 amino acids. V lost 2 bases and J lost 3; bases outside the gene matches: 14. The second PCR ran roughly 6 to 11 cycles with a sample-barcoded 5' primer and J-beta primers. A single record per CDR3 protein comes from TCRdb applying MiXCR to the 5' RACE reads. The data contain more than 1,000,000 distinct CDR3 sequences, around 25% of them singletons. The sample also formed part of further work on T cells of mothers and their children. That report adds: Sequencing got over 9 million TCR beta CDR3 reads from each mother and around 3.1 million from each child.

The rearrangement uses TRBV4-1 and TRBJ2-5, with 8 bases aligning to TRBD2. This receptor was taken from a girl under 10 years old in good health. The material sequenced was blood. This CDR3 is CASSQSTSVEIGEETQYF. As DNA, the CDR3 is TGCGCCAGCAGCCAATCGACTAGCGTTGAGATTGGAGAAGAGACCCAGTACTTC.